Listed below are T cell receptor beta chains from one sample, sequenced in a study of T cells in localized non-small cell lung cancer. Some clones are missing from TCRdb's copy, which holds only in-frame ones; the method was immunoSEQ multiplex PCR. The repertoire holds roughly 18,000 clones, with over 75% as singletons. Specimen: peripheral blood, collected before any cancer treatment. These receptors all come from a female donor older than 55 with stage I lung adenocarcinoma. Both conserved end residues are part of each CDR3. A D gene is named only where the DNA matches it firmly. Rows give clone size only sometimes, using once, few, many, or a class for an expanded clone.

V	J	size	D	length	DNA	CDR3
TRBV27	TRBJ1-6	.	.	20	TGTGCCAGCAGGGCCCCGACGGGTTCATTCTTGAGCTCCTATAATTCACCCCTCCACTTT	CASRAPTGSFLSSYNSPLHF
TRBV6-5	TRBJ2-1	.	TRBD2	14	TGTGCCAGCAGACCGGGGGGCTCCTACAATGAGCAGTTCTTC	CASRPGGSYNEQFF
TRBV28	TRBJ2-2	.	.	14	TGTGCCAGCAGTACCACAGGAAACACCGGGGAGCTGTTTTTT	CASSTTGNTGELFF
TRBV6-1	TRBJ1-2	.	.	14	TGTGCCAGCAGTTTAGCAAGGGAGGTGGATGGTTACACCTTC	CASSLAREVDGYTF
TRBV7-8	TRBJ1-2	.	.	15	TGTGCCAGCAGCTTACTGGCCGGGGGGGACTATGGCTACACCTTC	CASSLLAGGDYGYTF
TRBV20-1	TRBJ2-7	.	.	11	TGCAGTGCTCCCTACAGGGAATGGCAGTACTTC	CSAPYREWQYF
TRBV28	TRBJ2-3	.	.	11	TGTGCCAGCAGTACAGGGGATACGCAGTATTTT	CASSTGDTQYF
TRBV6-5	TRBJ2-2	.	.	16	TGTGCCAGCAGTTACGCTTCCGGGTCCAACACCGGGGAGCTGTTTTTT	CASSYASGSNTGELFF
TRBV27	TRBJ1-6	.	TRBD1	14	TGTGCCAGCAGTTCCGACAGGGGTTTTGCGGCCCTCCACTTT	CASSSDRGFAALHF
TRBV29-1	TRBJ1-3	.	.	13	TGCAGCGTTGAAGCAGGGGCTGGAAACACCATATATTTT	CSVEAGAGNTIYF
TRBV5-8	TRBJ1-1	.	.	15	TGTGCCAGCAGCTTGAGACCACACCCGGGGACTGAAGCTTTCTTT	CASSLRPHPGTEAFF
TRBV5-1	TRBJ2-1	once	TRBD2	19	TGCGCCAGCAGCTCGCCAAGAGGACTAGCGGGGGGGTCCTACAATGAGCAGTTCTTC	CASSSPRGLAGGSYNEQFF
TRBV30	TRBJ2-7	.	.	11	TGTGCCTGGAGTGGGTTCTACGAGCAGTACTTC	CAWSGFYEQYF
TRBV4-1	TRBJ1-1	.	.	15	TGCGCCAGCAGCCCAAGAGGGAGTATGAACACTGAAGCTTTCTTT	CASSPRGSMNTEAFF
TRBV5-1	TRBJ1-1	.	TRBD1	16	TGCGCCAGCAGCCCCTGGGACAGGGGTGGGAACACTGAAGCTTTCTTT	CASSPWDRGGNTEAFF
TRBV19	TRBJ2-5	.	TRBD1	15	TGTGCCAGTAGTATGGGGGACAGGGTCGGCGAGACCCAGTACTTC	CASSMGDRVGETQYF
TRBV19	TRBJ2-7	.	.	15	TGTGCCAGTAGTGCGAGGACAGCCAATACCTACGAGCAGTACTTC	CASSARTANTYEQYF
TRBV2	TRBJ2-1	.	.	12	TGTGCCAGCAGCACCACAGGGACCGGGCAGTTCTTC	CASSTTGTGQFF
TRBV5-6	TRBJ1-1	.	TRBD1	15	TGTGCCAGCAGCCGCAAGGACAGGGAGAACACTGAAGCTTTCTTT	CASSRKDRENTEAFF
TRBV19	TRBJ1-5	.	.	15	TGTGCCAGTAGTAGAGGGGTCCATAGCAATCAGCCCCAGCATTTT	CASSRGVHSNQPQHF
TRBV11-3	TRBJ1-1	.	TRBD1	14	TGTGCCAGCAGCTTCGGGGCAGGGGGGACTGAAGCTTTCTTT	CASSFGAGGTEAFF
TRBV2	TRBJ2-3	.	.	15	TGTGCCAGCACTCCTAGGGGACCTAGCACAGATACGCAGTATTTT	CASTPRGPSTDTQYF
TRBV18	TRBJ1-1	.	.	15	TGTGCCAGCTCACTTAGGACACTAGTGAACACTGAAGCTTTCTTT	CASSLRTLVNTEAFF
TRBV7-3	TRBJ1-1	.	.	14	TGTGCCAGCAGCTTAGGGGGGGTGAACACTGAAGCTTTCTTT	CASSLGGVNTEAFF
TRBV5-1	TRBJ1-1	.	.	15	TGCGCCAGCAGCTTGGAGGCCACCCTGAACACTGAAGCTTTCTTT	CASSLEATLNTEAFF
TRBV29-1	TRBJ1-5	.	.	12	TGCAGCGTGGGTGACGGAAATCAGCCCCAGCATTTT	CSVGDGNQPQHF
TRBV2	TRBJ2-3	.	.	17	TGTGCCAGCAGTGGGTTCATCAACAGGAAAAACACAGATACGCAGTATTTT	CASSGFINRKNTDTQYF
TRBV19	TRBJ1-1	.	.	12	TGTGCCAGTAGTCTCAGTCGAACTGAAGCTTTCTTT	CASSLSRTEAFF
TRBV7-7	TRBJ2-2	.	.	13	TGTGCTAGCAGCTTAGGACAGCCCGGGGAGCTGTTTTTT	CASSLGQPGELFF
TRBV6-1	TRBJ1-2	few	.	17	TGTGCCAGCAGTGAAGCGCTTTCCGGGGTTAGGAACTATGGCTACACCTTC	CASSEALSGVRNYGYTF
TRBV19	TRBJ1-2	.	.	15	TGTGCCAGTAGTTCCCTCGTTGAGGGGGTAAGGGGCTACACCTTC	CASSSLVEGVRGYTF
TRBV6-1	TRBJ1-5	.	.	15	TGTGCCAGCAGAGGACAGAGTTATAGCAATCAGCCCCAGCATTTT	CASRGQSYSNQPQHF